Only a few counts were recorded for the clone carrying this T cell receptor beta chain. Its antigen is not identified. A junction boundary mismatches the germline segment, possibly from a read error. Germline values: CDR1 GTSNPN, CDR2 SVGIG (reference sequence). CDR3 length: 12 residues. The source of the sample is a study of immune heterogeneity within non-small cell lung tumors. In a multiplex PCR, 32 V and 13 J primers amplified TCR beta CDR3. TCRdb re-called the multiplex PCR reads with MiXCR, one entry per CDR3 protein. The data contain tens of thousands of distinct CDR3 sequences, about 30% of them seen just once; the ten biggest clones take up about 4%. The starting template was genomic DNA from bulk tumor, 550 to 700 ng per sample. Several widely spaced biopsies per primary tumor were taken during surgery. Those enrolled were patients newly diagnosed with untreated non-small cell lung cancer and undergoing curative surgery. A total of more than twelve patients with newly diagnosed non-small cell lung cancer, all of whom were undergoing surgery with curative intent, made up the donors.

The study's findings and limits: Identical dominant CDR3 beta clonotypes recurred across a patient's tumor sites, together with site-unique high-frequency clones. Some T-cell receptor beta clonotypes occurred at high frequency. These high-frequency clonotypes were largely distinct between individual patients.

The source of this sequence is a man aged 35 to 55 with non-small cell lung cancer. Input material: lung tumor tissue. The chain links TRBV30 to TRBJ2-7; no clear D. Here the CDR3 reads CAWRYSPYEQNF. The CDR3 nucleotides are TGTGCCTGGAGGTACAGCCCCTACGAGCAGAACTTC.